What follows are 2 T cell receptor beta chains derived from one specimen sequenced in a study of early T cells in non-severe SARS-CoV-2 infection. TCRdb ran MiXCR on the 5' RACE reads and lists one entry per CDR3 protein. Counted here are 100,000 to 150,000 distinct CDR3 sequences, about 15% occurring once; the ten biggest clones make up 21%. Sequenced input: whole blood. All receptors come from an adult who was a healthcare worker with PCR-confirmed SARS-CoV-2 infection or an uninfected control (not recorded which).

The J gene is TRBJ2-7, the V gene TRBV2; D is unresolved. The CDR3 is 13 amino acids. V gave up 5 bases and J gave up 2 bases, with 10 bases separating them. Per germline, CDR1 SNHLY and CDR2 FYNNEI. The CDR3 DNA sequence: TGTGCCAGCAGTCGAGATCCCACCTACGAGCAGTACTTC. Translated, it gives CASSRDPTYEQYF.

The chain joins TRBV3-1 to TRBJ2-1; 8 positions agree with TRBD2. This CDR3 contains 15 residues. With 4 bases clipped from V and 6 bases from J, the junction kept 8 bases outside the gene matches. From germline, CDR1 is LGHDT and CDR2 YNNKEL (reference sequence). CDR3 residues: CASSPTGTSSNEQFF. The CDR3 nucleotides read TGTGCCAGCAGCCCCACCGGGACTAGTTCCAATGAGCAGTTCTTC.